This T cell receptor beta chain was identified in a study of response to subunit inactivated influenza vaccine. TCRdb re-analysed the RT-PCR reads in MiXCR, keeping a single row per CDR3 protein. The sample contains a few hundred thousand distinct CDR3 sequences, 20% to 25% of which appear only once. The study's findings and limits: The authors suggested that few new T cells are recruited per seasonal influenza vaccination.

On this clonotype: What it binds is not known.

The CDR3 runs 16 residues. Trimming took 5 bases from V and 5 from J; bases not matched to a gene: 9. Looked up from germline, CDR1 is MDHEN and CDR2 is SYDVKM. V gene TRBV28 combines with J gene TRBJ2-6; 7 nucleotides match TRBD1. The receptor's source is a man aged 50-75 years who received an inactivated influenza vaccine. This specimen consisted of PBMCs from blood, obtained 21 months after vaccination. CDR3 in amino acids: CASSPLQGTWANVLTF. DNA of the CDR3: TGTGCCAGCAGTCCCCTACAGGGGACCTGGGCCAACGTCCTGACTTTC.